The 13 T cell receptor beta chains given below trace back to one sample, sequenced in a study of shared clonotypes between healthy human individuals. Repertoires were generated with immunoSEQ multiplex PCR, while TCRdb's copy carries only in-frame clones and drops some. The data contain 2,100,000 or so clones, approximately 96% of them singletons. The sequencing sample was made of naive CD4+ T cells sorted from blood. As to subset: CD45RA+ positively selected. Every receptor here comes from a man aged 18 to 29 in good health.

The chain carries TRBV15 and TRBJ2-7; 9 bases fit TRBD1. The germline gives CDR1 LNHNV, CDR2 YYDKDF (reference sequence). The CDR3 extends over 17 amino acids. Germline trimming cut 0 bases from V and 2 bases from J; bases unmatched to any gene: 8. The CDR3: CATSRDWIGTGPYEQYF. The CDR3 nucleotides are TGTGCCACCAGCAGAGATTGGATCGGGACAGGGCCCTACGAGCAGTACTTC. Full variable domain (missing parts from reference TRBV15 and TRBJ2-7): DAMVIQNPRYQVTQFGKPVTLSCSQTLNHNVMYWYQQKSSQAPKLLFHYYDKDFNNEADTPDNFQSRRPNTSFCFLDIRSPGLGDTAMYLCATSRDWIGTGPYEQYFGPGTRLTVT.

This chain joins TRBV5-5 and TRBJ2-3; TRBD2 agrees at 10 bases. The CDR3 runs 15 residues. Germline lookup yields CDR1 SGHKS and CDR2 YYEKEE (reference sequence). After removal of 5 bases from V and 1 base from J, the junction contained 4 bases not matched to a gene. In DNA, the CDR3 is TGTGCCAGCAGGTCTCTAGCGGGGGGCACAGATACGCAGTATTTT. Translating it yields CASRSLAGGTDTQYF.

Regarding this clone: The sample carries other DNA sequences with the same CDR3. The chain uses TRBV6-5 and TRBJ1-1; D is possibly TRBD1 (5 bases). With 6 bases removed from V and 4 bases from J, the gap between germline ends came to 12 bases. This CDR3 has 13 residues. Germline values: CDR1 MNHEY, CDR2 SVGAGI. Written as DNA, the CDR3 is TGTGCCAGCAGCCGCGGGGGGGGCACTGAAGCTTTCTTT. Its protein product is CASSRGGGTEAFF.

The gene calls are TRBV7-2 and TRBJ2-7, with 7 bases that match TRBD2. Germline V gene data show CDR1 as SGHTA and CDR2 as FQGNSA. The junction had 15 bases not matched to a gene; V was cut back by 10 bases and J by 6 bases. This CDR3 comprises 14 residues. CDR3: CATGAGDRQTEQYF. The CDR3 DNA follows: TGTGCCACTGGGGCGGGAGACCGGCAGACCGAGCAGTACTTC. Together with reference TRBV7-2 and TRBJ2-7, the CDR3 gives the full variable domain: GAGVSQSPSNKVTEKGKDVELRCDPISGHTALYWYRQSLGQGLEFLIYFQGNSAPDKSGLPSDRFSAERTGGSVSTLTIQRTQQEDSAVYLCATGAGDRQTEQYFGPGTRLTVT.

The CDR3 DNA is TGTGCCAGTAGCGACCCATCGGGGCAGCCCCAGCATTTT. This sequence encodes CASSDPSGQPQHF. This rearrangement joins TRBV19 to TRBJ1-5, with unresolved D. This CDR3 is built from 13 residues. CDR1 is LNHDA and CDR2 is SQIVND in the germline V gene (reference sequence). The V end lost 6 bases, the J end lost 7 bases, and 13 bases lay between the germline ends.

The rearrangement links TRBV30 to TRBJ1-5; TRBD1 is a possible D gene (6 bases). The CDR3 sequence is 14 residues long. Per the germline V gene, CDR1 is GTSNPN and CDR2 is SVGIG (reference sequence). V was pared by 4 bases and J by 1 base, with 11 bases between. CDR3 loop: CAWTGGHSNQPQHF. The CDR3 nucleotides read TGTGCCTGGACTGGGGGCCACAGCAATCAGCCCCAGCATTTT. The full variable domain, in which reference TRBV30 and TRBJ1-5 provide the parts outside the CDR3, is SQTIHQWPATLVQPVGSPLSLECTVEGTSNPNLYWYRQAAGRGLQLLFYSVGIGQISSEVPQNLSASRPQDRQFILSSKKLLLSDSGFYLCAWTGGHSNQPQHFGDGTRLSIL.

Regarding this clone: Other DNA sequences in this specimen translate into the identical CDR3. The chain combines TRBV18 with TRBJ1-1; D not certain. V was pared by 5 bases and J by 0 bases, with 7 bases between. The CDR3 is 13 amino acids. CDR1 and CDR2 (germline): KGHSH, LQKENI. This CDR3 reads CASSSTLNTEAFF. CDR3 sequence (DNA): TGTGCCAGCTCATCGACTCTGAACACTGAAGCTTTCTTT.

The J gene is TRBJ2-5, the V gene TRBV11-2; TRBD2 is a possible D gene (5 bases). This CDR3 region has 15 residues. V dropped 0 bases and J dropped 5 bases, with 13 bases sitting between them. CDR1 is SGHAT and CDR2 is FQNNGV in the germline V gene. The CDR3 coding sequence is TGTGCCAGCAGCTTAGACGGGGTAGTATTGGAGACCCAGTACTTC. This encodes CASSLDGVVLETQYF. The full variable domain, completed using reference TRBV11-2 and TRBJ2-5, is EAGVAQSPRYKIIEKRQSVAFWCNPISGHATLYWYQQILGQGPKLLIQFQNNGVVDDSQLPKDRFSAERLKGVDSTLKIQPAKLEDSAVYLCASSLDGVVLETQYFGPGTRLLVL.

The genes are TRBV6-5 and TRBJ2-5; a weak D match, TRBD2 (5 bases). Trimming pared 5 bases from V and 7 bases from J, leaving 17 bases between. CDR3 length: 14 residues. CDR1 and CDR2 (germline): MNHEY, SVGAGI. CDR3: CASSGRDREGTQYF. The DNA for the CDR3 is TGTGCCAGCAGTGGCCGGGATCGGGAAGGGACCCAGTACTTC.

This chain uses TRBV7-3 with TRBJ2-1; TRBD2 aligns across 7 bases. Germline CDR1 and CDR2: SGHTA and FQGTGA. With V trimmed by 4 bases and J by 9 bases, 3 bases remained unmatched. CDR3 length: 12 residues. DNA of the CDR3: TGTGCCAGCAGCTCCGGGGGGAGTGAGCAGTTCTTC. Protein sequence: CASSSGGSEQFF.

J is TRBJ2-3 and V is TRBV6-5; D may be TRBD2 (6 bases). V dropped 5 bases and J dropped 2 bases, with 11 bases sitting between them. The length of the CDR3 is 14 residues. In germline, CDR1 is MNHEY, CDR2 SVGAGI. CDR3 sequence: CASSGSGNTDTQYF. The CDR3 DNA follows: TGTGCCAGCAGTGGTAGCGGAAACACAGATACGCAGTATTTT.

The gene calls are TRBV6-1 and TRBJ2-7; 10 nucleotides agree with TRBD1. This CDR3 is 15 amino acids long. The germline gives CDR1 MNHNS, CDR2 SASEGT. V gave up 7 bases and J gave up 4 bases; unmatched junction bases: 10. CDR3 in amino acids: CASTPLPGQGYEQYF. As DNA, the CDR3 is TGTGCCAGCACCCCCCTGCCGGGACAGGGGTACGAGCAGTACTTC.

V is TRBV10-3 and J is TRBJ2-1; 12 bases map to TRBD2. Germline V CDR1 and CDR2: ENHRY, SYGVKD. CDR3 length: 13 amino acids. With 8 bases clipped from V and 6 bases from J, the junction kept 2 bases outside the gene matches. This CDR3 reads CAISSGRANEQFF. Here the CDR3 DNA reads TGTGCCATCTCTAGCGGGAGGGCCAATGAGCAGTTCTTC.